These 28 T cell receptor beta chains were all obtained from the same sample, sequenced in a study of T cell repertoires in cytomegalovirus infection. TCRdb reprocessed the reads via MiXCR and lists one record per CDR3 protein. The data show about 360,000 distinct CDR3 sequences, with roughly 18% seen just once and about 10% held by the top ten. The sample taken for sequencing was PBMCs. These receptors all stem from a human donor in good health (CMV status not recorded). Some clones in this sample may be carry-over from other donors' samples.

In its sample, this clonotype was seen a few times. This chain joins TRBV3-1 and TRBJ1-2; D is possibly TRBD1 (6 bases). Trimming cost V 5 bases and J 8 bases, with 9 bases left between them. CDR1 LGHDT and CDR2 YNNKEL come from the germline V gene (reference sequence). The CDR3 is made up of 11 amino acids. The CDR3 nucleotides are TGTGCCAGCAGCTGGCAGGGGGGCTACACCTTC. Protein product: CASSWQGGYTF.

The chain is built from TRBV20-1 and TRBJ1-5; D gene uncertain. Deletions cut 6 bases from V and 7 bases from J, with 13 bases between. The CDR3 consists of 12 residues. Germline-derived CDR1 and CDR2 are DFQATT and SNEGSKA (reference sequence). The CDR3 bases are TGCAGTGCCGCGGGCAGCGAACAGCCCCAGCATTTT. Protein product: CSAAGSEQPQHF.

This clonotype was observed at least ten times. J is TRBJ2-7 and V is TRBV11-2, with TRBD1 matching 7 bases. The V and J ends lost 5 bases and 7 bases, in that order; junction bases with no gene match: 14. From germline, CDR1 is SGHAT and CDR2 FQNNGV. This CDR3 is built from 15 residues. The CDR3: CASSPRTGWDREQYF. CDR3 sequence (DNA): TGTGCCAGCAGCCCGAGGACAGGTTGGGATCGGGAGCAGTACTTC.

The sample holds many counts of this clonotype. The chain employs TRBV6-5 and TRBJ2-3; 12 nucleotides line up with TRBD2. CDR1 is MNHEY and CDR2 is SVGAGI in the germline V gene. Trimming removed 5 bases from V and 3 bases from J; junction bases left unmatched: 3. The CDR3 contains 15 residues. The CDR3 DNA follows: TGTGCCAGCAGTAGACTAGCGGGAGCTACAGATACGCAGTATTTT. This translates into CASSRLAGATDTQYF.

The chain has TRBV29-1 and TRBJ2-7, with D perhaps TRBD2 (5 bases). Germline CDR1 and CDR2: SQVTM and ANQGSEA. The CDR3 length is 14 residues. Trimming pared 0 bases from V and 2 bases from J, leaving 11 bases between. As DNA, the CDR3 is TGCAGCGTTGAAGATCAGCGGACGCCCTACGAGCAGTACTTC. Its protein product is CSVEDQRTPYEQYF.

This chain connects TRBV2 to TRBJ2-1; the match to TRBD2 covers 11 bases. Germline assignment: CDR1 SNHLY and CDR2 FYNNEI. V trimming: 6 bases; J trimming: 1 base; junction bases outside the gene matches: 8. This CDR3 has 17 residues. Here the CDR3 DNA reads TGTGCCAGCAGGGGCACTAGCGGGAGTAGGTCCTACAATGAGCAGTTCTTC. It is translated as CASRGTSGSRSYNEQFF.

CDR3 protein: CASSRGTSLQPQHF. CDR3 bases: TGTGCCAGCAGCAGAGGGACAAGCTTGCAGCCCCAGCATTTT. The chain employs TRBV7-2 and TRBJ1-5; perhaps TRBD1 as D (6 bases). Germline lookup yields CDR1 SGHTA and CDR2 FQGNSA. Trimming shortened V by 5 bases and J by 7 bases, and 15 bases separated the two germline ends. The length of the CDR3 is 14 residues.

This clonotype was seen at least ten times. This chain joins TRBV7-8 and TRBJ2-6; 8 nucleotides align to TRBD1. Germline CDR1 SGHVS, CDR2 FQNEAQ. The CDR3 extends over 18 amino acids. V lost 5 bases, J lost 0 bases, and 9 bases stayed unmatched. The chain's CDR3 is CASSTRGTGLSGANVLTF. DNA of the CDR3: TGTGCCAGCAGCACCAGGGGGACAGGCCTCTCTGGGGCCAACGTCCTGACTTTC.

This clonotype was recorded many times. V and J are TRBV23-1 and TRBJ2-7, with D possibly matching TRBD1 (5 bases). Being an ORF, TRBV23-1 has a function that is uncertain. CDR3 length: 18 amino acids. V lost 0 bases to trimming and J lost 4 bases, with 22 bases between them. The DNA for the CDR3 is TGCGCCAGCAGTCAATCCTTCCTAGGGGCAGGGTATGAATACGAGCAGTACTTC. Protein sequence: CASSQSFLGAGYEYEQYF.

This clonotype was detected only a few times. V and J are TRBV4-3 and TRBJ2-1, with D maybe TRBD1 (7 bases). CDR1 is LGHNA and CDR2 is YSLEER in the germline V gene. This CDR3 comprises 15 residues. V lost 4 bases to trimming and J lost 5 bases, with 15 bases between them. The CDR3 DNA follows: TGCGCCAGCAGCCCCCAGGGGGGATGGGACAATGAGCAGTTCTTC. This encodes CASSPQGGWDNEQFF.

This clonotype came up many times. The genes are TRBV6-1 and TRBJ2-7, with TRBD2 matching over 8 bases. The CDR3 extends over 14 amino acids. Germline CDR1 is MNHNS and CDR2 is SASEGT. Trimming removed 7 bases from V and 2 bases from J; junction bases left unmatched: 7. The DNA for the CDR3 is TGTGCCAGCACCAGGCGGGGGGCAACCTACGAGCAGTACTTC. Protein product: CASTRRGATYEQYF.

The table lists this clonotype with many counts. The chain recombines TRBV7-8 with TRBJ2-7, with D perhaps TRBD1 (5 bases). Germline V gene lookup returns CDR1 SGHVS and CDR2 FQNEAQ. The CDR3 has 14 residues. V lost 2 bases to trimming and J lost 5 bases, with 13 bases between them. CDR3 loop: CASSLRVGAHEQYF. Here the CDR3 DNA reads TGTGCCAGCAGCTTAAGGGTAGGGGCCCACGAGCAGTACTTC.

This chain uses TRBV7-9 with TRBJ2-7; the match to TRBD1 covers 10 bases. Germline loops: CDR1 SEHNR, CDR2 FQNEAQ (reference sequence). J was trimmed by 3 bases and V by 5 bases; bases with no gene match: 7. The CDR3 has 15 residues. Written as DNA, the CDR3 is TGTGCCAGCAGCCCTTCTAGGACAGGGGGCTACGAGCAGTACTTC. This codes for CASSPSRTGGYEQYF.

The sample holds a few counts of this clonotype. The genes are TRBV20-1 and TRBJ2-3; a possible D gene is TRBD1 (5 bases). Trimming shortened V by 2 bases and J by 3 bases, and 12 bases separated the two germline ends. Germline V lookup: CDR1 DFQATT, CDR2 SNEGSKA (reference sequence). This CDR3 comprises 14 residues. The CDR3 reads CSARFSGKTDTQYF. As DNA, the CDR3 is TGCAGTGCTAGATTTTCAGGGAAGACAGATACGCAGTATTTT.

This chain connects TRBV28 to TRBJ2-7, with D uncertain. CDR1 and CDR2 (germline): MDHEN, SYDVKM. The CDR3 contains 12 residues. V dropped 5 bases and J dropped 7 bases, with 12 bases sitting between them. The CDR3 protein is CASSHLSLEQYF. The CDR3, as DNA: TGTGCCAGCAGTCATCTGTCTTTGGAGCAGTACTTC.

This clonotype was counted between two and nine times. The gene calls are TRBV20-1 and TRBJ2-2, with 9 nucleotides matching TRBD2. Per germline, CDR1 DFQATT and CDR2 SNEGSKA (reference sequence). CDR3 size: 14 residues. V trimming: 3 bases; J trimming: 8 bases; junction bases outside the gene matches: 7. The CDR3 nucleotides read TGCAGTGCTAGGCGGGAGGGCCCAGGAGGGGAGCTGTTTTTT. Amino acids: CSARREGPGGELFF.

There are many counts of this clonotype. The genes are TRBV7-2 and TRBJ2-5, with 14 positions matching TRBD2. The CDR3 totals 15 residues. With 4 bases clipped from V and 5 bases from J, the junction kept 3 bases outside the gene matches. Germline V gives CDR1 SGHTA, CDR2 FQGNSA. CDR3 sequence reads: CASSSTSGRGETQYF. The CDR3 DNA reads as TGTGCCAGCAGCTCGACTAGCGGGAGGGGCGAGACCCAGTACTTC.

This clonotype was seen at least ten times. This chain joins TRBV12-3 or TRBV12-4 and TRBJ2-7; D gene ambiguous. Trimming removed 3 bases from V and 7 bases from J, with 13 bases in between. The CDR3 consists of 13 residues. The CDR3 DNA is TGTGCCAGCAGTTTCGGTGGGGATAATGAGCAGTACTTC. Translating gives CASSFGGDNEQYF.

This clonotype was seen a few times. CDR3 sequence: CASSLPLVASEQETQYF. CDR3 DNA: TGTGCCAGCAGCTTACCCCTCGTGGCTAGCGAGCAGGAGACCCAGTACTTC. V is TRBV7-2 and J is TRBJ2-5; D may be TRBD2 (6 bases). The CDR3 extends over 17 amino acids. Looked up from germline, CDR1 is SGHTA and CDR2 is FQGNSA. The V end was cut by 2 bases, the J end by 5 bases, with 21 bases between.

This clonotype was seen many times. The V and J genes are TRBV12-3 or TRBV12-4 and TRBJ2-3; D is uncertain. The CDR3 totals 14 residues. V was trimmed by 3 bases and J by 8 bases, leaving 15 bases between them. The CDR3 spells CASSFGGSVATQYF. The CDR3, as DNA: TGTGCCAGCAGTTTTGGCGGCTCGGTTGCTACGCAGTATTTT.

The V call is TRBV5-4, the J call TRBJ2-3; D perhaps matches TRBD1 (6 bases). The germline V and J ends were trimmed by 3 bases and 0 bases, with 11 bases remaining between them. Per the germline V gene, CDR1 is SGHNT and CDR2 is YYREEE (reference sequence). The CDR3 spans 15 residues. DNA for the CDR3: TGTGCCAGCAGCTCATACAGGGAAAGCACAGATACGCAGTATTTT. Amino acid sequence: CASSSYRESTDTQYF.

The V and J genes are TRBV11-2 and TRBJ2-7, with 9 bases identical to TRBD1. CDR1 is SGHAT and CDR2 is FQNNGV in the germline V gene. This CDR3 is 14 amino acids long. The V segment lost 7 bases and the J segment 3 bases; nucleotides outside the gene matches: 7. The CDR3 region is CASTPGQGFYEQYF. The CDR3 nucleotides read TGTGCCAGCACCCCGGGACAGGGATTCTACGAGCAGTACTTC.

This clonotype showed up just a few times. This chain links TRBV7-2 with TRBJ2-2; tentatively, D is TRBD2 (6 bases). The CDR3 runs to 15 residues. The germline V gene has CDR1 SGHTA and CDR2 FQGNSA. V lost 5 bases and J 5 bases, leaving 15 bases between the germline ends. CDR3 DNA sequence: TGTGCCAGCAGCCGGGACTCTTCGGTAACCGGGGAGCTGTTTTTT. Translated, it gives CASSRDSSVTGELFF.

V usage is TRBV9 and J usage is TRBJ2-1; 11 nucleotides agree with TRBD2. From germline, CDR1 is SGDLS and CDR2 YYNGEE. The CDR3 contains 16 residues. V lost 3 bases to trimming and J lost 4 bases; unmatched junction nucleotides: 6. The CDR3 DNA reads TGTGCCAGCAGCGGGGGGACTAGCGGAAGTTACAATGAGCAGTTCTTC. The encoded protein is CASSGGTSGSYNEQFF.

There are many counts of this clonotype. The DNA of the CDR3 is TGTGCCAGCAGAAAGACCGTTAAGGGCCACTACGAGCAGTACTTC. This codes for CASRKTVKGHYEQYF. This chain joins TRBV6-2 or TRBV6-3 and TRBJ2-7, with D unresolved. V lost 6 bases and J lost 3, with 18 bases in between. CDR1 MNHEY and CDR2 SVGEGT come from the germline V gene. The CDR3 consists of 15 residues.

V gene TRBV5-4 combines with J gene TRBJ2-3; 9 bases are shared with TRBD2. CDR1 is SGHNT, CDR2 YYREEE, per germline (reference sequence). J was trimmed by 0 bases and V by 0 bases; bases with no gene match: 8. CDR3 length: 18 residues. The CDR3 reads CASSLVGSGGTSTDTQYF. In DNA, the CDR3 is TGTGCCAGCAGCTTGGTGGGTAGCGGGGGCACTAGCACAGATACGCAGTATTTT.

The genes are TRBV29-1 and TRBJ1-2; 9 positions agree with TRBD1. Germline assignment: CDR1 SQVTM and CDR2 ANQGSEA. CDR3 length: 13 amino acids. The junction had 5 bases not matched to a gene; V was cut back by 2 bases and J by 7 bases. CDR3 in amino acids: CSVEFHRGLGYTF. Here the CDR3 DNA reads TGCAGCGTTGAATTCCACAGGGGGCTTGGCTACACCTTC.

The chain carries TRBV10-3 and TRBJ2-1; TRBD2 matches 8 bases. The V gene's germline CDR1 is ENHRY and CDR2 SYGVKD. The trim removed 6 bases at V and 7 bases at J, leaving 8 bases unmatched. CDR3 length: 14 amino acids. CDR3 loop: CAISGGAGENEQFF. CDR3 bases: TGTGCCATCAGCGGGGGAGCGGGAGAAAATGAGCAGTTCTTC.